A selection of T cell receptor beta chains follows, all from one sample in a study of blood T cell repertoires in COVID-19. Libraries were prepared by immunoSEQ multiplex PCR; TCRdb keeps only in-frame clonotypes and omits some of them. The data show approximately 360,000 clones, about four fifths seen once. Sequenced material: PBMCs or T cells enriched from blood (not recorded which). These TCRs come from a woman between 50 and 59 years old who had recovered from COVID-19. CDR3s leave out the opening cysteine and the closing phenylalanine or tryptophan.

>TRBV11-2|TRBJ2-3
ASSPGLAGADTQY
>TRBV19|TRBJ2-1
ASSGLAGGSSGAQQF
>TRBV4-2|TRBJ2-2
ASSQVWNTGELF
>TRBV3-1/TRBV3-2|TRBJ1-1
ASSRTGTTEAF
>TRBV6-1|TRBJ1-5
ASSGYRVGGNQPQH
>TRBV2|TRBJ1-4
ASSVLRGTNEKLF
>TRBV11-2|TRBJ2-7
ASSQGSWASEQY
>TRBV29-1|TRBJ1-1
SVAEANTEAF
>TRBV25-1|TRBJ2-1
ASSEQREQF
>TRBV5-6|TRBJ2-7
ASSLTSSYEQY
>TRBV12-3/TRBV12-4|TRBJ2-7
ASSKGAYEQY
>TRBV14|TRBJ1-6
ASSPGGVSPLH
>TRBV5-6|TRBJ2-5
ASSFTGTGGRETQY
>TRBV5-1|TRBJ1-3
ASSLGTGGSGNTIY
>TRBV5-1|TRBJ2-1
ASSLGDREYNEQF
>TRBV2|TRBJ1-5
ASRRGTQPQH
>TRBV18|TRBJ2-7
ASSPTEYEQY
>TRBV10-3|TRBJ2-2
AISPQGGTGELF
>TRBV18|TRBJ2-1
ASSPQGNEQF
>TRBV7-9|TRBJ1-5
ASSQEGSNQPQH
>TRBV19|TRBJ2-7
ASSPGTGQTYEQY
>TRBV9|TRBJ2-3
ASSLRGLEDTQY
>TRBV6-6|TRBJ2-6
ASTDTGSGANVLT
>TRBV10-3|TRBJ2-7
AISGDRGSYEQY
>TRBV5-6|TRBJ1-1
ASSLGGRWTEAF
>TRBV4-2|TRBJ1-4
ASSQDLGQGLNEKLF
>TRBV27|TRBJ1-2
ASSLVGDRGLGGYT
>TRBV18|TRBJ1-2
ASSPDSTYGYT
>TRBV29-1|TRBJ1-1
SVAQGRAEAF
>TRBV30|TRBJ1-3
AWMPGQGPLLGGNTIY
>TRBV9|TRBJ2-5
ASSPLAGPYQETQY
>TRBV7-2|TRBJ1-5
ASSLGTGRFSTSNQPQH
>TRBV11-2|TRBJ2-1
ASSPRGQSPGEQF
>TRBV3-1/TRBV3-2|TRBJ1-1
ASSQWAQVGTEAF
>TRBV28|TRBJ1-1
ASSLTRYGEAF
>TRBV9|TRBJ2-2
ASSPTDRGRRVGAGELF
>TRBV5-1|TRBJ1-5
ASSPGGKDQPQH